What follows are 23 T cell receptor beta chains derived from one specimen sequenced in a study of STAT5B mutations in CD4+ large granular lymphocyte leukemia. Only in-frame clones appear in the TCRdb table, and some are missing; sequencing was by immunoSEQ multiplex PCR. The sample has roughly 40,000 clones; around 84% are singletons. The sample consisted of CD4+ T cells from blood buffy coats. These receptors were obtained from a human donor in good health.

The chain combines TRBV28 with TRBJ1-1; unclear D gene. V gave up 2 bases and J gave up 3 bases, with 13 bases separating them. This CDR3 is built from 15 residues. Germline loops: CDR1 MDHEN, CDR2 SYDVKM. The CDR3: CASSLGVFTYTEAFF. The CDR3 DNA reads TGTGCCAGCAGTTTAGGGGTATTCACGTACACTGAAGCTTTCTTT.

This clone was counted between two and nine times. The chain recombines TRBV7-9 with TRBJ2-7; TRBD1 matches 10 bases. The CDR3 is made up of 18 amino acids. J lost 6 bases, V lost 5 bases, and 19 bases had no gene match. The germline V gene has CDR1 SEHNR and CDR2 FQNEAQ (reference sequence). CDR3 nucleotide sequence: TGTGCCAGCAGCCTCCCTAAGGGGGGAGGGACAGGGGAAGTCGAGCAGTACTTC. It encodes CASSLPKGGGTGEVEQYF.

The chain carries TRBV13 and TRBJ2-1; 9 bases fit TRBD1. With V trimmed by 4 bases and J by 5 bases, 6 bases remained unmatched. This CDR3 has 15 amino acids. Germline V gives CDR1 PRHDT, CDR2 FYEKMQ (reference sequence). The CDR3 protein is CASSYRQGVDNEQFF. Here the CDR3 DNA reads TGTGCCAGCAGCTACCGACAGGGGGTAGACAATGAGCAGTTCTTC.

This chain's CDR3 is CASSWGSHDPGNTIYF. The CDR3 DNA is TGTGCCAGCAGCTGGGGGTCGCACGATCCTGGAAACACCATATATTTT. J is TRBJ1-3 and V is TRBV5-6; a possible D gene is TRBD1 (5 bases). The germline V gene has CDR1 SGHDT and CDR2 YYEEEE. The CDR3 length is 16 residues. V lost 3 bases and J 2 bases, leaving 15 bases between the germline ends.

The rearrangement uses TRBV2 and TRBJ1-4; D not resolved. Germline CDR1 is SNHLY and CDR2 is FYNNEI. V shed 7 bases and J shed 7 bases, with 13 bases lying between them. This CDR3 region has 13 residues. DNA for the CDR3: TGTGCCAGCACTCGGGAGACCCGTGAAAAACTGTTTTTT. Translated, it gives CASTRETREKLFF. Full variable domain (rest looked up from reference TRBV2 and TRBJ1-4): EPEVTQTPSHQVTQMGQEVILRCVPISNHLYFYWYRQILGQKVEFLVSFYNNEISEKSEIFDDQFSVERPDGSNFTLKIRSTKLEDSAMYFCASTRETREKLFFGSGTQLSVL.

CDR3 DNA: TGTGCCAGCAGCTTAGCGGGGGAGAAAAACATTCAGTACTTC. This encodes CASSLAGEKNIQYF. The rearrangement uses TRBV7-2 and TRBJ2-4, with D possibly called TRBD1 or TRBD2 (5 bases each). Germline V gene data show CDR1 as SGHTA and CDR2 as FQGNSA. V gave up 0 bases and J gave up 4 bases, with 7 bases separating them. The CDR3 is 14 residues long. Full variable domain (remainder filled in from reference TRBV7-2 and TRBJ2-4): GAGVSQSPSNKVTEKGKDVELRCDPISGHTALYWYRQSLGQGLEFLIYFQGNSAPDKSGLPSDRFSAERTGGSVSTLTIQRTQQEDSAVYLCASSLAGEKNIQYFGAGTRLSVL.

The DNA for the CDR3 is TGTGCCAGCAGTGTGTCCGGGACAGAAGCCTACGAGCAGTACTTC. Protein sequence: CASSVSGTEAYEQYF. The chain recombines TRBV6-5 with TRBJ2-7, with 7 bases that match TRBD1. The J segment lost 2 bases and the V segment lost 5 bases, leaving 9 bases of the junction unmatched. Germline V gene sequence: CDR1 MNHEY, CDR2 SVGAGI. The CDR3 spans 15 residues.

The genes are TRBV7-3 and TRBJ1-1; D may be TRBD1 (5 bases). V was clipped by 0 bases and J by 5 bases, with 7 bases between them. In germline, CDR1 is SGHTA, CDR2 FQGTGA. This CDR3 has 13 amino acids. CDR3 protein: CASSLTGVTEAFF. The CDR3, as DNA: TGTGCCAGCAGCTTAACAGGGGTTACTGAAGCTTTCTTT.

This clone was seen a single time. V is TRBV30 and J is TRBJ2-3, with D possibly matching TRBD1 (6 bases). This CDR3 is built from 13 residues. CDR1 is GTSNPN, CDR2 SVGIG, per germline (reference sequence). V lost 5 bases and J 2 bases, leaving 11 bases between the germline ends. The CDR3: CAWARGFTDTQYF. The CDR3 region has the DNA TGTGCCTGGGCCAGGGGTTTCACAGATACGCAGTATTTT.

This rearrangement joins TRBV18 to TRBJ1-2; TRBD1 is a possible D gene (6 bases). CDR1 and CDR2 from the germline V gene are KGHSH and LQKENI. V dropped 6 bases and J dropped 6 bases, with 14 bases sitting between them. The CDR3 totals 13 residues. This CDR3 is CASSDQGMDGYTF. The CDR3 DNA sequence: TGTGCCAGCTCCGACCAGGGGATGGATGGCTACACCTTC.

This rearrangement joins TRBV7-2 to TRBJ1-6; perhaps TRBD1 as D (6 bases). The germline V and J ends were trimmed by 0 bases and 5 bases, with 8 bases remaining between them. Germline CDR1 SGHTA, CDR2 FQGNSA. The CDR3 runs 15 residues. The CDR3 DNA sequence: TGTGCCAGCAGCTTAGCTGGACAGAATAATTCACCCCTCCACTTT. Translating gives CASSLAGQNNSPLHF.

The rearrangement links TRBV6-5 to TRBJ1-2, with 7 positions matching TRBD1. The germline CDR1 and CDR2 sequences are MNHEY and SVGAGI. V was pared by 6 bases and J by 5 bases, with 12 bases of the junction left unmatched. The CDR3 has 15 amino acids. The chain's CDR3 is CASRSTGRVQYGYTF. In nucleotides, the CDR3 is TGTGCCAGCAGATCGACAGGGCGGGTGCAATATGGCTACACCTTC.

The chain recombines TRBV18 with TRBJ1-1; tentative D call: TRBD1 (5 bases). V lost 3 bases, J lost 6 bases, and 8 bases lay in between. The germline CDR1 and CDR2 sequences are KGHSH and LQKENI. This CDR3 has 12 residues. The CDR3, as DNA: TGTGCCAGCTCACCGGGGCGGGCTGAAGCTTTCTTT. Its translation is CASSPGRAEAFF.

This chain connects TRBV5-6 to TRBJ2-5; D tentatively fits TRBD1 or TRBD2 (5 bases each). CDR1 is SGHDT and CDR2 is YYEEEE in the germline V gene. The CDR3 extends over 14 amino acids. Between the trimmed V and J ends, which lost 4 bases and 10 bases, there was a span of 20 bases. The DNA of the CDR3 is TGTGCCAGCAGCGGGGGTGTTTGGGGTGGGGACCAGTACTTC. Its translation is CASSGGVWGGDQYF.

A few counts support this clone. This chain connects TRBV14 to TRBJ2-2; weak D call: TRBD2 (5 bases). Trimming took 2 bases from V and 5 from J, leaving 9 bases between them. The CDR3 runs 14 residues. Germline V gene data show CDR1 as SGHDN and CDR2 as FVKESK. CDR3 sequence: CASSQFGGTGELFF. The CDR3 DNA follows: TGTGCCAGCAGCCAATTCGGCGGGACCGGGGAGCTGTTTTTT.

V usage is TRBV18 and J usage is TRBJ2-1; D is undetermined. Germline V gives CDR1 KGHSH, CDR2 LQKENI. Trimming cost V 0 bases and J 8 bases, with 17 bases left between them. The CDR3 runs 16 residues. The CDR3 is CASSPPNPFDLHEQFF. Written as DNA, the CDR3 is TGTGCCAGCTCACCACCGAATCCCTTCGACCTCCATGAGCAGTTCTTC.

This chain links TRBV30 with TRBJ2-1; 11 bases agree with TRBD2. Germline lookup yields CDR1 GTSNPN and CDR2 SVGIG (reference sequence). V lost 3 bases, J lost 11 bases, and 6 bases stayed unmatched. The CDR3 extends over 13 amino acids. The CDR3 sequence: CAWSKTSGNQQFF. The CDR3 nucleotides are TGTGCCTGGAGCAAGACTAGCGGGAATCAGCAGTTCTTC.

This rearrangement joins TRBV6-6 to TRBJ1-2; TRBD1 matches 8 bases. This CDR3 is built from 13 residues. CDR1 and CDR2 from the germline V gene are MNHNY and SVGAGI (reference sequence). CDR3 in DNA: TGTGCAGGAGGCGGACAGGGAATCCGTGGCTACACCTTC. Its protein is CAGGGQGIRGYTF.

The rearrangement uses TRBV5-6 and TRBJ2-5; 9 positions agree with TRBD2. CDR1 is SGHDT and CDR2 is YYEEEE in the germline V gene. The CDR3 runs to 15 residues. V was pared by 4 bases and J by 5 bases, with 9 bases of the junction left unmatched. The CDR3 sequence: CASSGSSGTVETQYF. The CDR3 nucleotides are TGTGCCAGCAGCGGCTCTAGCGGGACGGTGGAGACCCAGTACTTC.

The rearrangement uses TRBV10-1 and TRBJ2-7; unclear D gene. From germline, CDR1 is WNHNN and CDR2 SYGVQD (reference sequence). The CDR3 totals 14 residues. Trimming removed 0 bases at V and 3 bases at J, with 9 bases between. The CDR3 loop is CASSESNSNYEQYF. The CDR3 DNA follows: TGCGCCAGCAGTGAGTCGAATAGCAACTACGAGCAGTACTTC.

The chain combines TRBV12-5 with TRBJ1-1, with D hard to call. Germline values: CDR1 LGHNT, CDR2 FRNRAP. Trimming left V 0 bases short and J 0 bases short, with 8 bases between. The CDR3 spans 15 residues. The CDR3 loop reads CASGLVPRLNTEAFF. Here the CDR3 DNA reads TGTGCTAGTGGTTTGGTACCAAGATTGAACACTGAAGCTTTCTTT.

The chain joins TRBV4-1 to TRBJ1-6; 8 bases are a match to TRBD1. CDR3 length: 17 amino acids. Germline assignment: CDR1 MGHRA and CDR2 YSYEKL. The trim removed 1 base at V and 10 bases at J, leaving 12 bases unmatched. CDR3 bases: TGCGCCAGCAGCCAAGGCCCAGGGGGCGCGGATAGATCACCCCTCCACTTT. The encoded protein is CASSQGPGGADRSPLHF.

V usage is TRBV11-2 and J usage is TRBJ1-1; D gene ambiguous. CDR3 length: 13 amino acids. V was shortened by 3 bases and J by 6 bases, with 11 bases between the two germline ends. CDR1 is SGHAT, CDR2 FQNNGV, per germline. DNA of the CDR3: TGTGCCAGCAGCTTCGAATGGGGAGCTGAAGCTTTCTTT. As protein: CASSFEWGAEAFF.